The 3 T cell receptor beta chains presented below share a single source sample, sequenced in a study of Tregs in tolerant kidney transplant recipients. Profiling relied on immunoSEQ multiplex PCR, and the TCRdb table lists in-frame clones only, not all of them. In all, the sample yields roughly 50,000 clones. Sequencing was performed on CD4+ T cells from blood, taken before the transplant. These receptor sequences come from a human donor who received a combined kidney and bone marrow transplant.

Concerning this clone itself: The read ends 3 residues early relative to the CDR3; the germline J gene fills the gap. The chain employs TRBV5-1 and TRBJ2-2; possibly TRBD2 for D (6 bases). Deletions cut 0 bases from V and 6 bases from J, with 15 bases between. CDR1 and CDR2 (germline): SGHRS, YFSETQ. The CDR3 is made up of 16 amino acids. Incomplete CDR3 DNA: TGCGCCAGCAGCTTGGAGGCTAGCGCGTTAGCCGGGGAG. Translated: CASSLEASALAGE. From start to end, the CDR3 is CASSLEASALAGELFF.

To note about this clone: Read data end 3 residues before the CDR3 end; the end is taken from the germline J gene. The chain recombines TRBV19 with TRBJ2-2; 9 bases map to TRBD2. Losses at the gene ends were 6 bases for V and 0 bases for J; bases not matched to a gene: 2. From germline, CDR1 is LNHDA and CDR2 SQIVND (reference sequence). The CDR3 runs 15 residues. CDR3 protein: CASRPSGANTGELFF. The CDR3 DNA, read in part, is TGTGCCAGTAGGCCTAGCGGGGCGAACACCGGGGAG.

With regard to this clone: The read falls 3 residues short of the CDR3 end, and the missing part is taken from the germline J gene. The chain employs TRBV5-1 and TRBJ1-2; TRBD1 matches at 8 bases. Germline V gene lookup returns CDR1 SGHRS and CDR2 YFSETQ. The CDR3 extends over 16 amino acids. V dropped 9 bases and J dropped 4; count of bases not matched to a gene: 17. The sequenced part of the CDR3 DNA is TGCGCCACCAAAATCACCCCAGGGGGCGCCCCCTATGGC. Translated, it gives CATKITPGGAPYG. The whole CDR3 reads CATKITPGGAPYGYTF.